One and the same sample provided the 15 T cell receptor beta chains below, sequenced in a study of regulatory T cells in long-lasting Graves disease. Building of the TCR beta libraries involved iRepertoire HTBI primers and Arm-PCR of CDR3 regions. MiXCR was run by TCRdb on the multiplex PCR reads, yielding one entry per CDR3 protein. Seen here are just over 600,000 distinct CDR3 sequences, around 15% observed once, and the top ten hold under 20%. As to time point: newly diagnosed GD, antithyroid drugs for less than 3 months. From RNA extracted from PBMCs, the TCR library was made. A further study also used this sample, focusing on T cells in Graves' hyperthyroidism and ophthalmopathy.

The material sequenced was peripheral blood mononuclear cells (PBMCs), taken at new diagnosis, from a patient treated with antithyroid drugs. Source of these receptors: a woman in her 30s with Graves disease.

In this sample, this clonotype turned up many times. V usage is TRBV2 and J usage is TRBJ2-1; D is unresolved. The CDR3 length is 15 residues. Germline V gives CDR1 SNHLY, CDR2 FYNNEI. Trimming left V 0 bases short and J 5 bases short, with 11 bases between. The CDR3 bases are TGTGCCAGCAGTGAAGCCCGGACCCCCCACAATGAGCAGTTCTTC. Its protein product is CASSEARTPHNEQFF.

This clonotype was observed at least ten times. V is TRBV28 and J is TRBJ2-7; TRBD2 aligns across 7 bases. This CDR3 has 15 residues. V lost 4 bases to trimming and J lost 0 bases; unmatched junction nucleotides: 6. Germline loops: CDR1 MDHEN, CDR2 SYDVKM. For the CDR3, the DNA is TGTGCCAGCAGTTCGGGGGGAGCCCACTCCTACGAGCAGTACTTC. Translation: CASSSGGAHSYEQYF.

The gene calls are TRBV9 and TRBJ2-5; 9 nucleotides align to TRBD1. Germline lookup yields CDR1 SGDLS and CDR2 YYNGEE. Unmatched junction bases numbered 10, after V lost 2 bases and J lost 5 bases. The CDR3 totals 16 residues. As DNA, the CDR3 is TGTGCCAGCAGCGTCCGGGGACAGGGTTTCGAGGAGACCCAGTACTTC. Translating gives CASSVRGQGFEETQYF. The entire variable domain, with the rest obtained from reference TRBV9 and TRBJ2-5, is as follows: DSGVTQTPKHLITATGQRVTLRCSPRSGDLSVYWYQQSLDQGLQFLIQYYNGEERAKGNILERFSAQQFPDLHSELNLSSLELGDSALYFCASSVRGQGFEETQYFGPGTRLLVL.

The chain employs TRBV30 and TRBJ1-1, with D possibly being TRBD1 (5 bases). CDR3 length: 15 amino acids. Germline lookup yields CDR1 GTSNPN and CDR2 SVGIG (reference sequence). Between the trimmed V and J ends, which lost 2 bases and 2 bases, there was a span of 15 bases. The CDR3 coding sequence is TGTGCCTGGAGTCTAGCCGGGACCCTTAACACTGAAGCTTTCTTT. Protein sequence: CAWSLAGTLNTEAFF.

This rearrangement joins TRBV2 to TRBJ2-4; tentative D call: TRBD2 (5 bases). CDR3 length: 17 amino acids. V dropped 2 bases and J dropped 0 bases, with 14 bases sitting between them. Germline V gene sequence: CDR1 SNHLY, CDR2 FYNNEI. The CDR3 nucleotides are TGTGCCAGCAGTGAATTTGAGCGGAGACTAGCCAAAAACATTCAGTACTTC. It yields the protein CASSEFERRLAKNIQYF.

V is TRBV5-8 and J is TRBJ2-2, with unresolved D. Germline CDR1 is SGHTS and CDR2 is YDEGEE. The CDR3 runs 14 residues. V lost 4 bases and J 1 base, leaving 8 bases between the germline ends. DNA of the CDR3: TGTGCCAGCAGCCTTACTAAGAACACCGGGGAGCTGTTTTTT. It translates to CASSLTKNTGELFF.

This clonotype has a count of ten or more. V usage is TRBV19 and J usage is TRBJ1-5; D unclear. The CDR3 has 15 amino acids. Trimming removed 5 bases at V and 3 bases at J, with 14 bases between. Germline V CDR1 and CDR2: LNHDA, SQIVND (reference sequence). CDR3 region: CASSSDDGYNQPQHF. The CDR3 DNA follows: TGTGCCAGTAGTTCCGACGACGGCTACAATCAGCCCCAGCATTTT.

As DNA, the CDR3 is TGTGCCAGCAGCCAAGATCTATCCGCGAGGGGAACCGGGGAGCTGTTTTTT. Residues: CASSQDLSARGTGELFF. The chain carries TRBV14 and TRBJ2-2; D may correspond to TRBD1 or TRBD2 (5 bases each). Germline V gene data show CDR1 as SGHDN and CDR2 as FVKESK. The CDR3 totals 17 residues. The V end was cut by 0 bases, the J end by 5 bases, with 16 bases between.

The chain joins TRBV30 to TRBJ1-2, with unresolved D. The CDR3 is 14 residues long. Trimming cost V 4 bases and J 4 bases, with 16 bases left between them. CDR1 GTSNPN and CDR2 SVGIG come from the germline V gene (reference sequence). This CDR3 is CAWKGGPRGYGYTF. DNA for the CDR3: TGTGCCTGGAAGGGTGGTCCGCGGGGCTATGGCTACACCTTC. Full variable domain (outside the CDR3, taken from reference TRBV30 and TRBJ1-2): SQTIHQWPATLVQPVGSPLSLECTVEGTSNPNLYWYRQAAGRGLQLLFYSVGIGQISSEVPQNLSASRPQDRQFILSSKKLLLSDSGFYLCAWKGGPRGYGYTFGSGTRLTVV.

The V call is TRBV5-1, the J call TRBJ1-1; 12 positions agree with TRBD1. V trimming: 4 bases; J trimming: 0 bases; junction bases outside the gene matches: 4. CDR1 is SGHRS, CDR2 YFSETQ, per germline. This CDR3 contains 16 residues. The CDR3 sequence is CASSGTGGLMNTEAFF. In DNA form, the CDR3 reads TGCGCCAGCAGCGGGACAGGGGGCCTCATGAACACTGAAGCTTTCTTT.

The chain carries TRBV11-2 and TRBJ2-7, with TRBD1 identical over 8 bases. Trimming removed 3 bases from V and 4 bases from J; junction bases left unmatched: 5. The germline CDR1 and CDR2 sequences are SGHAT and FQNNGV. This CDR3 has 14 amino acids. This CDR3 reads CASSFDRGPYEQYF. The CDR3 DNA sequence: TGTGCCAGCAGCTTCGACAGGGGCCCTTACGAGCAGTACTTC.

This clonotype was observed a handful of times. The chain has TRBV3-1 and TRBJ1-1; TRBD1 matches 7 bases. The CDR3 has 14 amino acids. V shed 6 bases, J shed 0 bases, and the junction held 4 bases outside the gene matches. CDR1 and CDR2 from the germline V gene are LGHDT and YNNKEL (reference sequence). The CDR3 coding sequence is TGTGCCAGCAGACAGGGACAGTTGAACACTGAAGCTTTCTTT. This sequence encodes CASRQGQLNTEAFF.

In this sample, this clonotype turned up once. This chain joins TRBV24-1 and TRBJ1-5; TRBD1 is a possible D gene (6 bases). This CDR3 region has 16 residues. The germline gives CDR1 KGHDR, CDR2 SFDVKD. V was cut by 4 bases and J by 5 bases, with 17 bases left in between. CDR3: CATSDRDGGQDQPQHF. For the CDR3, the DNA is TGTGCCACCAGTGACCGGGACGGGGGGCAGGATCAGCCCCAGCATTTT.

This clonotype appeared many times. This chain's CDR3 is CASNRGGTAYEQYF. The CDR3 nucleotides are TGTGCCAGTAACAGGGGAGGGACCGCATACGAGCAGTACTTC. The chain has TRBV6-1 and TRBJ2-7, with D possibly being TRBD1 or TRBD2 (7 bases each). From germline, CDR1 is MNHNS and CDR2 SASEGT. CDR3 size: 14 residues. V lost 9 bases, J lost 4 bases, and 19 bases lay in between.

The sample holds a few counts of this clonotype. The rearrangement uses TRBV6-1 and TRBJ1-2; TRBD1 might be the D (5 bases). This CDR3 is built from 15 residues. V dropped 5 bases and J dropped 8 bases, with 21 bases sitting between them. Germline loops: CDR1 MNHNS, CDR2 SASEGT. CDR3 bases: TGTGCCAGCAGTCACCGGGACTCTATAAGGAGAGGCTACACCTTC. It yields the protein CASSHRDSIRRGYTF.